Detailed here is one T cell receptor beta chain. Its antigen target is currently unknown. No base-level quality is on record; no much larger clone is a single base apart. To prepare the library, PCR was applied. The instrument was an Illumina HiSeq 2500. To reduce PCR and sequencing biases, unique molecular identifiers were incorporated into the TCR beta cDNA libraries. Approximately 500,000 cDNA molecules were obtained for every 1 to 10 million input T cells, so each molecule roughly corresponded to one T cell. The patient libraries were prepared and sequenced with the same protocol used for the earlier healthy control dataset. Within a given batch, samples were prepared together, multiplexed and sequenced on the same HiSeq lane. In the source study's methods: Raw barcoded reads were processed with MIGEC, discarding single-read molecular identifier groups before consensus assembly and CDR3 extraction. Clonotype tables were post-analysed with VDJtools, normalizing diversity by down-sampling all datasets to the smallest sample size. Repertoire overlap clustering matched CDR3 amino acid but not nucleotide sequences to correct batch-related cross-sample contamination. The public reads were reanalyzed by TCRdb: fastp trimming at Q25, MiXCR alignment, in-frame beta chains only. When rows share a CDR3 protein, they turn into one entry using the most common DNA and genes. The V and J calls and clone size come from TCRdb's table, not from the authors' own analysis. The sample table contains 750,000 to 950,000 distinct CDR3 sequences; only one count was recorded for under 60% of them. Around 4.7% of the sample is taken by the ten largest.

This sample is part of a study of post-analysis software for immune sequencing data (dated by TCRdb to between 2015 and 2016). Some background on the complete study: Disease courses on record covered relapsing-remitting, secondary progressive and progressive-relapsing multiple sclerosis, though some patients had no subtype annotation. Patient repertoires were compared against over ten previously published healthy control repertoires from donors aged about 6 to 28 years. A subset of samples was prepared in parallel using single-end sample barcoding, then pooled and co-amplified after Illumina adapter ligation. Overall study results and their limits: Significantly higher frequencies in patients than in controls were found for roughly five TRBV segments, including TRBV5-6, TRBV5-1 and TRBV20-1. Multiple sclerosis patients had significantly lower normalized Chao1 diversity than controls, a result that suggests substantial peripheral T-cell clonal expansion. The control group was slightly older than the multiple sclerosis patient group. Strong co-clustering of samples prepared in the same batch was shown by direct clustering with F measure, prompting a batch-effect correction.

The V end loses 4 bases and the J end loses 4 bases, and a stretch of 13 bases separates them. From cysteine to phenylalanine, the CDR3 is 14 amino acids long. Here the CDR3 DNA is all that survives: 42 bases in frame from base 1. Based on the germline V gene (reference sequence), the CDR1 and CDR2 sequences are DFQATT and SNEGSKA. TCR beta repertoires were profiled from peripheral blood of roughly twelve young patients with multiple sclerosis to demonstrate the VDJtools post-analysis software. The multiple sclerosis patients were children and adolescents ranging in age from 6 to 15 years. The sequence is built from TRBV20-1 and TRBJ2-2; TRBD1 could be the D gene, as 5 bases match. The sample taken for sequencing was blood. The source of this sequence is a girl aged 5-17 years with multiple sclerosis. In nucleotides, the sequence is TGCAGTGCTACCGGCGGAAGGGGCACCGGGGAGCTGTTTTTT. It translates as CSATGGRGTGELFF.